The clone carrying this T cell receptor beta chain was recorded only once. Its antigen is currently unknown. Profiled with immunoSEQ multiplex PCR; TCRdb holds only in-frame clones, not every one. The sample holds roughly 6,000 clones, about nine tenths seen once. These data belong to a study of T cell clonotyping in hematopoietic cell transplantation. V was trimmed by 3 bases and J by 5 bases, leaving 20 bases between them. This CDR3 has 16 residues. Germline V gives CDR1 SGDLS, CDR2 YYNGEE. General study findings and limits: Pathologically expanded recipient clonotypes increased progressively from day 30 to day 180 as diversity fell. At the given depth, recipient repertoires were over 95% de novo clonotypes. Graft donor and pretransplant recipient Inverse Simpson Index values predicted broader posttransplant TCR diversity.

The clonotype originates from a male patient aged 35 to 55 who had an allogeneic stem cell transplant from an unrelated donor, so the T cells may come from the graft donor. Some clones in this sample may be carry-over from other donors' samples. The specimen was peripheral blood mononuclear cells, collected 100 days after allogeneic stem cell transplant. The J gene is TRBJ1-2, the V gene TRBV9, with D possibly TRBD1 on 5 matching bases. The CDR3 DNA follows: TGTGCCAGCAGCGGCGAGGGGAGGGGACGGGCATATGGCTACACCTTC. It codes for CASSGEGRGRAYGYTF.